Presented here are 24 T cell receptor beta chains from one specimen sequenced in a study of T cells in Graves' hyperthyroidism and ophthalmopathy. It was RNA transcripts that yielded the amplified TCR beta CDR3 regions. Carried out on the TCR CDR3, a first-round RT-PCR used the HTBI primer set. TCRdb passed the multiplex PCR reads through MiXCR, listing each CDR3 protein once. The table lists 600,000 or so distinct CDR3 sequences, roughly 15% of them singletons. The material sequenced was blood. Receptors originate from a woman under 40 with Graves' hyperthyroidism.

This clonotype occurred many times. The chain joins TRBV30 to TRBJ1-1; a weak D match, TRBD1 (5 bases). V was cut by 0 bases and J by 11 bases, with 16 bases left in between. Germline V gene data show CDR1 as GTSNPN and CDR2 as SVGIG (reference sequence). The CDR3 is made up of 13 amino acids. CDR3 sequence: CAWSVRRPGLAFF. The CDR3 DNA is TGTGCCTGGAGTGTACGCCGACCAGGGTTGGCTTTCTTT.

This clonotype was detected ten times or more. The chain recombines TRBV11-1 with TRBJ2-1; D is unresolved. CDR3 length: 16 residues. The V gene's germline CDR1 is SGHAT and CDR2 FQDESV (reference sequence). V lost 3 bases, J lost 7 bases, and 19 bases lay in between. CDR3 nucleotides: TGTGCCAGCAGCTTTAGTCGGAGTGGTGAGGAGAATGAGCAGTTCTTC. It is translated as CASSFSRSGEENEQFF.

This clonotype was counted ten times or more. The chain couples TRBV7-8 to TRBJ1-2; 7 bases align to TRBD1. The V and J ends lost 5 bases and 6 bases, in that order; junction bases with no gene match: 9. CDR3 length equals 14 residues. From germline, CDR1 is SGHVS and CDR2 FQNEAQ. The CDR3 DNA follows: TGTGCCAGCAGCCAAGACAGGGTTAGGGATGGCTACACCTTC. It is translated as CASSQDRVRDGYTF. The full variable domain, with the rest looked up from reference TRBV7-8 and TRBJ1-2, is GAGVSQSPRYKVAKRGQDVALRCDPISGHVSLFWYQQALGQGPEFLTYFQNEAQLDKSGLPSDRFFAERPEGSVSTLKIQRTQQEDSAVYLCASSQDRVRDGYTFGSGTRLTVV.

This clonotype was seen a handful of times. The chain uses TRBV29-1 and TRBJ1-5; the D is unclear. V lost 4 bases, J lost 5 bases, and 9 bases lay in between. This CDR3 spans 12 amino acids. Per germline, CDR1 SQVTM and CDR2 ANQGSEA. CDR3 in DNA: TGCAGCGTTGCGGGCGTTGATCAGCCCCAGCATTTT. Translation gives CSVAGVDQPQHF. Supplemented by reference TRBV29-1 and TRBJ1-5, the full variable domain reads SAVISQKPSRDICQRGTSLTIQCQVDSQVTMMFWYRQQPGQSLTLIATANQGSEATYESGFVIDKFPISRPNLTFSTLTVSNMSPEDSSIYLCSVAGVDQPQHFGDGTRLSIL.

CDR3 in amino acids: CASSSRGSTYNEQFF. In DNA form, the CDR3 reads TGTGCCAGCAGCTCTAGGGGGAGTACCTACAATGAGCAGTTCTTC. The chain recombines TRBV5-4 with TRBJ2-1; TRBD1 might be the D (6 bases). CDR1 SGHNT and CDR2 YYREEE come from the germline V gene (reference sequence). With 3 bases removed from V and 2 bases from J, the gap between germline ends came to 12 bases. The CDR3 spans 15 residues.

This clonotype appeared many times. CDR3 sequence (DNA): TGTGCCAGTACCCGACAGGTTTATAGCAATCAGCCCCAGCATTTT. Amino acid sequence: CASTRQVYSNQPQHF. V gene TRBV28 combines with J gene TRBJ1-5; D perhaps matches TRBD1 (6 bases). Germline V gene lookup returns CDR1 MDHEN and CDR2 SYDVKM. V was cut by 9 bases and J by 0 bases, with 15 bases left in between. The CDR3 spans 15 residues.

This clonotype appeared many times. The rearrangement links TRBV12-3 or TRBV12-4 to TRBJ2-2, with D tentatively TRBD1 (6 bases). This CDR3 is 14 amino acids long. V lost 1 base and J 9 bases, leaving 12 bases between the germline ends. In DNA, the CDR3 is TGTGCCAGCAGTTTAGGGGGGCCCAGACGGGAGCTGTTTTTT. This codes for CASSLGGPRRELFF.

V gene TRBV7-2 combines with J gene TRBJ2-7, with a weak D call TRBD2 (5 bases). Trimming took 5 bases from V and 3 from J, leaving 17 bases between them. CDR1 SGHTA and CDR2 FQGNSA come from the germline V gene. The CDR3 has 15 amino acids. CDR3 in amino acids: CASSPEIRLNYEQYF. The CDR3, as DNA: TGTGCCAGCAGCCCCGAAATCCGACTAAACTACGAGCAGTACTTC.

This clonotype was picked up many times. The chain is built from TRBV28 and TRBJ2-3, with 7 bases that match TRBD1. This CDR3 is 14 amino acids long. Germline CDR1 MDHEN, CDR2 SYDVKM. Unmatched junction bases numbered 8, after V lost 5 bases and J lost 6 bases. CDR3 residues: CASSRDSGIDTQYF. The CDR3 DNA is TGTGCCAGCAGTAGGGACAGCGGAATTGATACGCAGTATTTT. The full variable domain, rest sourced from reference TRBV28 and TRBJ2-3, is DVKVTQSSRYLVKRTGEKVFLECVQDMDHENMFWYRQDPGLGLRLIYFSYDVKMKEKGDIPEGYSVSREKKERFSLILESASTNQTSMYLCASSRDSGIDTQYFGPGTRLTVL.

The chain combines TRBV12-3 or TRBV12-4 with TRBJ2-2; 10 nucleotides match TRBD2. The CDR3 is 15 residues long. Trimming took 6 bases from V and 0 from J; bases not matched to a gene: 1. CDR3 DNA sequence: TGTGCCAGCAGAACTAGCGGGACGAACACCGGGGAGCTGTTTTTT. Translating it yields CASRTSGTNTGELFF.

The sample holds a few counts of this clonotype. This chain joins TRBV15 and TRBJ2-1, with TRBD2 identical over 8 bases. The CDR3 is made up of 17 amino acids. CDR1 LNHNV and CDR2 YYDKDF come from the germline V gene (reference sequence). Trimming at V came to 0 bases and at J to 5 bases, leaving 9 bases not matched to a gene. This CDR3 is CATSREAGGRTNNEQFF. The CDR3 DNA reads TGTGCCACCAGCAGAGAAGCTGGCGGGAGGACTAACAATGAGCAGTTCTTC.

This clonotype was seen only a few times. The chain recombines TRBV6-1 with TRBJ1-5; unclear D gene. The CDR3 spans 18 residues. Deletions cut 4 bases from V and 0 bases from J, with 19 bases between. Per germline, CDR1 MNHNS and CDR2 SASEGT. CDR3 sequence (DNA): TGTGCCAGCAGTGTCAAGGTACAGCCGCGCTATAGCAATCAGCCCCAGCATTTT. Amino acids: CASSVKVQPRYSNQPQHF.

This clonotype appeared many times. V usage is TRBV2 and J usage is TRBJ2-7; 12 nucleotides agree with TRBD2. This CDR3 is built from 16 residues. Germline CDR1 is SNHLY and CDR2 is FYNNEI. With 9 bases clipped from V and 3 bases from J, the junction kept 12 bases outside the gene matches. CDR3 in DNA: TGTGCCAGAAATGCCCCGGGACTAGCGGGTAACTACGAGCAGTACTTC. Amino acid sequence: CARNAPGLAGNYEQYF.

The chain has TRBV9 and TRBJ2-7, with 7 nucleotides matching TRBD1. In germline, CDR1 is SGDLS, CDR2 YYNGEE. V shed 5 bases, J shed 3 bases, and the junction held 5 bases outside the gene matches. This CDR3 has 13 amino acids. CDR3 bases: TGTGCCAGCAGTACAGGGGATTACTACGAGCAGTACTTC. As protein: CASSTGDYYEQYF.

Only a few counts were recorded for this clonotype. The V gene is TRBV29-1, the J gene TRBJ1-1; D gene unclear. With 4 bases removed from V and 2 bases from J, the gap between germline ends came to 8 bases. Per germline, CDR1 SQVTM and CDR2 ANQGSEA. The CDR3 spans 12 residues. The CDR3 region has the DNA TGCAGCGTTGGGCAGAGAAACACTGAAGCTTTCTTT. Translated: CSVGQRNTEAFF.

The gene calls are TRBV10-3 and TRBJ2-1; 11 positions agree with TRBD1. The CDR3 loop spans 14 amino acids. With 4 bases clipped from V and 10 bases from J, the junction kept 6 bases outside the gene matches. Germline CDR1 and CDR2: ENHRY and SYGVKD. CDR3 region: CAISGGTGGREQFF. CDR3 coding DNA: TGTGCCATCAGTGGGGGGACAGGGGGACGCGAGCAGTTCTTC.

The rearrangement uses TRBV27 and TRBJ2-2, with D possibly being TRBD2 (5 bases). V gave up 3 bases and J gave up 7 bases, with 12 bases separating them. This CDR3 has 14 amino acids. Germline assignment: CDR1 MNHEY and CDR2 SMNVEV (reference sequence). In nucleotides, the CDR3 is TGTGCCAGCAGTTTGTCACTAGTGAGCGGGGAGCTGTTTTTT. This sequence encodes CASSLSLVSGELFF.

This chain joins TRBV4-1 and TRBJ2-1; 10 bases are a match to TRBD1. V lost 1 base, J lost 5 bases, and 8 bases stayed unmatched. CDR1 and CDR2 from the germline V gene are MGHRA and YSYEKL. CDR3 length: 17 amino acids. In DNA, the CDR3 is TGCGCCAGCAGCCAAGGATCCGGGACAGGGGCCAACAATGAGCAGTTCTTC. It is translated as CASSQGSGTGANNEQFF.

This clonotype was seen repeatedly, ten times or more. The chain is built from TRBV28 and TRBJ2-3, with D possibly matching TRBD2 (7 bases). CDR3 size: 13 residues. The ends were cut back, 5 bases at V and 4 bases at J, with 10 bases in the middle. Germline values: CDR1 MDHEN, CDR2 SYDVKM. The CDR3 is CASSGGGADTQYF. The CDR3 DNA reads as TGTGCCAGCAGTGGGGGGGGCGCAGATACGCAGTATTTT. Full variable domain (outside the CDR3, taken from reference TRBV28 and TRBJ2-3): DVKVTQSSRYLVKRTGEKVFLECVQDMDHENMFWYRQDPGLGLRLIYFSYDVKMKEKGDIPEGYSVSREKKERFSLILESASTNQTSMYLCASSGGGADTQYFGPGTRLTVL.

This clonotype was recorded a few times. The rearrangement joins TRBV18 to TRBJ1-6; TRBD1 agrees at 9 bases. J gave up 9 bases and V 6 bases, and 9 bases lay outside the gene matches. The CDR3 sequence is 15 residues long. Germline V gene data show CDR1 as KGHSH and CDR2 as LQKENI. In nucleotides, the CDR3 is TGTGCCAGCTCTCCCGGGACAGGGAGGAGTTCACCCCTCCACTTT. This encodes CASSPGTGRSSPLHF.

Many counts were recorded for this clonotype. V is TRBV6-1 and J is TRBJ2-6; 7 bases are shared with TRBD1. Germline trimming cut 7 bases from V and 1 base from J; bases unmatched to any gene: 10. The V gene's germline CDR1 is MNHNS and CDR2 SASEGT. The CDR3 spans 17 residues. CDR3 in DNA: TGTGCCAGCACCGAGACAGGGCGGGCGTCTGGGGCCAACGTCCTGACTTTC. Protein sequence: CASTETGRASGANVLTF.

This clonotype appeared many times. The chain links TRBV3-1 to TRBJ2-1, with TRBD2 identical over 13 bases. The junction had 7 bases not matched to a gene; V was cut back by 4 bases and J by 7 bases. There are 16 residues in the CDR3. Germline CDR1 reads LGHDT; CDR2 reads YNNKEL (reference sequence). Written as DNA, the CDR3 is TGTGCCAGCAGCCGTGGGGCACTAGCGGGAGGGAATGAGCAGTTCTTC. This gives the protein CASSRGALAGGNEQFF.

This clonotype was counted at least ten times. The chain carries TRBV27 and TRBJ2-7; D gene ambiguous. The CDR3 covers 13 residues. Trimming took off 3 bases at V and 5 bases at J, with 11 bases between the two ends. Germline values: CDR1 MNHEY, CDR2 SMNVEV (reference sequence). The CDR3, as DNA: TGTGCCAGCAGTTTGGTCCCTTGGGACGAGCAGTACTTC. Translating it yields CASSLVPWDEQYF.

The genes are TRBV7-9 and TRBJ2-7; possible D gene TRBD2, 5 bases. Trimming removed 8 bases at V and 9 bases at J, with 14 bases between. This CDR3 spans 11 amino acids. Per germline, CDR1 SEHNR and CDR2 FQNEAQ (reference sequence). The CDR3 DNA is TGTGCCAGCGGGAGTGCCTCGGGGCAGTACTTC. The encoded protein is CASGSASGQYF.